These 30 T cell receptor beta chains came from one sample sequenced in a study of blood T cell repertoires in COVID-19. Profiled with immunoSEQ multiplex PCR; TCRdb holds only in-frame clones, not every one. This sample yields approximately 280,000 clones, of which 89% are seen a single time; roughly 2.3% belongs to the top ten. Sequencing was performed on peripheral blood. Receptors were obtained from a man aged 50-60 years with acute or convalescent COVID-19.

The genes are TRBV7-3 and TRBJ2-5, with D possibly being TRBD2 (6 bases). With 8 bases removed from V and 4 bases from J, the gap between germline ends came to 14 bases. CDR1 is SGHTA, CDR2 FQGTGA, per germline. This CDR3 is 13 amino acids long. CDR3 loop: CASGRGGLETQYF. CDR3 nucleotide sequence: TGTGCCAGCGGACGGGGAGGTTTAGAGACCCAGTACTTC.

This clone is a singleton in its sample. The rearrangement joins TRBV29-1 to TRBJ2-7; the D gene is possibly TRBD1 (6 bases). Germline loops: CDR1 SQVTM, CDR2 ANQGSEA. The V end was cut by 5 bases, the J end by 1 base, with 12 bases between. CDR3 size: 13 residues. The CDR3 DNA reads TGCAGCGTTCCAGGGGTAGGGTCCTACGAGCAGTACTTC. It is translated as CSVPGVGSYEQYF.

This sequence joins TRBV5-1 and TRBJ1-2; 7 positions agree with TRBD1. This CDR3 spans 15 amino acids. Germline trimming cut 3 bases from V and 4 bases from J; bases unmatched to any gene: 9. Germline V gene data show CDR1 as SGHRS and CDR2 as YFSETQ. CDR3 in amino acids: CASSSGQVGFYGYTF. The CDR3 nucleotides are TGCGCCAGCAGCTCTGGACAGGTGGGGTTCTATGGCTACACCTTC. Full variable domain (remainder filled in from reference TRBV5-1 and TRBJ1-2): KAGVTQTPRYLIKTRGQQVTLSCSPISGHRSVSWYQQTPGQGLQFLFEYFSETQRNKGNFPGRFSGRQFSNSRSEMNVSTLELGDSALYLCASSSGQVGFYGYTFGSGTRLTVV.

V usage is TRBV3-1 (or the pseudogene TRBV3-2) and J usage is TRBJ2-6; perhaps TRBD1 as D (7 bases). CDR3 size: 18 residues. Germline assignment: CDR1 LGHDT and CDR2 YNNKEL (reference sequence). V lost 0 bases and J 2 bases, leaving 14 bases between the germline ends. CDR3 DNA sequence: TGTGCCAGCAGCCAAGATACAGGGGAGGCCCCTGGGGCCAACGTCCTGACTTTC. This gives the protein CASSQDTGEAPGANVLTF.

The gene calls are TRBV19 and TRBJ2-5, with D possibly being TRBD1 (5 bases). The CDR3 has 13 amino acids. V gave up 10 bases and J gave up 5 bases, with 17 bases separating them. Looked up from germline, CDR1 is LNHDA and CDR2 is SQIVND (reference sequence). CDR3 sequence: CATSRSGLETQYF. The CDR3 bases are TGTGCCACCTCGAGGTCAGGGCTGGAGACCCAGTACTTC.

This sequence joins TRBV6-6 and TRBJ2-1; TRBD2 agrees at 12 bases. Germline trimming cut 5 bases from V and 4 bases from J; bases unmatched to any gene: 15. The germline gives CDR1 MNHNY, CDR2 SVGAGI (reference sequence). CDR3 size: 19 residues. DNA of the CDR3: TGTGCCAGCAGTCTTTTGGCTCTAGCGGGGGGGCGTCCTTACAATGAGCAGTTCTTC. It is translated as CASSLLALAGGRPYNEQFF.

V is TRBV7-3 and J is TRBJ2-5; 9 nucleotides align to TRBD1. Germline V gene data show CDR1 as SGHTA and CDR2 as FQGTGA. The length of the CDR3 is 14 residues. Germline trimming cut 5 bases from V and 5 bases from J; bases unmatched to any gene: 6. The CDR3 DNA reads as TGTGCCAGCAGCCCACAGGGGGCTGGGGAGACCCAGTACTTC. This encodes CASSPQGAGETQYF.

With regard to this clone: Germline is not matched at one junction end, which may reflect a read error. The chain is built from TRBV11-2 and TRBJ1-1; D uncertain. Germline values: CDR1 SGHAT, CDR2 FQNNGV. The CDR3 is 11 amino acids. The CDR3 is CASSLDPPPQF. DNA for the CDR3: TGTGCCAGCAGCTTAGATCCTCCCCCCCAGTTT.

The V gene is TRBV6-5, the J gene TRBJ1-3, with 8 bases lining up with TRBD1. Germline trimming cut 0 bases from V and 7 bases from J; bases unmatched to any gene: 5. This CDR3 region has 15 residues. Germline lookup yields CDR1 MNHEY and CDR2 SVGAGI. The CDR3 DNA follows: TGTGCCAGCAGTTACTCGAGAGACAGGGGCAACACCATATATTTT. Translating it yields CASSYSRDRGNTIYF.

CDR3 nucleotide sequence: TGTGCCAGCACCGAAGACAGGGGAGGATTCAATCAGCCCCAGCATTTT. This codes for CASTEDRGGFNQPQHF. The chain carries TRBV6-4 and TRBJ1-5, with 8 positions matching TRBD1. V dropped 7 bases and J dropped 3; count of bases not matched to a gene: 11. Looked up from germline, CDR1 is MRHNA and CDR2 is SNTAGT. The CDR3 totals 16 residues.

The rearrangement uses TRBV4-1 and TRBJ2-7; 9 bases agree with TRBD1. Germline assignment: CDR1 MGHRA and CDR2 YSYEKL. CDR3 length: 15 residues. J gave up 5 bases and V 3 bases, and 8 bases lay outside the gene matches. This CDR3 reads CASSHPGQGHDEQYF. DNA of the CDR3: TGCGCCAGCAGCCATCCGGGACAGGGTCACGACGAGCAGTACTTC.

This clone was seen a few times. The chain combines TRBV30 with TRBJ1-4, with 7 bases matching TRBD1. CDR1 is GTSNPN, CDR2 SVGIG, per germline (reference sequence). Trimming cost V 2 bases and J 0 bases; bases outside gene matches: 6. This CDR3 spans 16 amino acids. Written as DNA, the CDR3 is TGTGCCTGGAGTCCTCTAGGGGGCGCAACTAATGAAAAACTGTTTTTT. This translates into CAWSPLGGATNEKLFF.

V is TRBV2 and J is TRBJ2-2; 8 bases match TRBD1. V shed 4 bases, J shed 6 bases, and the junction held 7 bases outside the gene matches. This CDR3 is built from 15 residues. Germline CDR1 and CDR2: SNHLY and FYNNEI. CDR3 sequence: CASSAVGQGSGELFF. CDR3 nucleotides: TGTGCCAGCAGTGCAGTCGGACAGGGCTCCGGGGAGCTGTTTTTT.

This clone was detected only once. The chain uses TRBV27 and TRBJ2-7; possible D gene TRBD1, 5 bases. The germline V and J ends were trimmed by 3 bases and 4 bases, with 16 bases remaining between them. Germline V gene data show CDR1 as MNHEY and CDR2 as SMNVEV (reference sequence). CDR3 size: 15 residues. Here the CDR3 reads CASSLSLWGSYEQYF. Written as DNA, the CDR3 is TGTGCCAGCAGTTTGTCATTATGGGGCTCGTACGAGCAGTACTTC.

Worth noting for this clone: It is unclear where the CDR3 begins or ends on the DNA, so no DNA is shown, and the CDR3 is as TCRdb lists it. The chain joins TRBV21-1 to TRBJ1-1; the D segment call TRBD1 is taken from the table without a DNA check. TRBV21-1 is a known pseudogene. A total of 21 residues make up the CDR3, ends included. CDR3 protein: CASANKLSLDKAPDSQLSLPF.

J is TRBJ1-1 and V is TRBV9, with TRBD1 matching 7 bases. CDR1 and CDR2 from the germline V gene are SGDLS and YYNGEE. Trimming cost V 2 bases and J 4 bases; bases outside gene matches: 5. The CDR3 spans 14 residues. This CDR3 reads CASSVGQVGTEAFF. Written as DNA, the CDR3 is TGTGCCAGCAGCGTTGGACAGGTCGGCACTGAAGCTTTCTTT. Looking up the rest from reference TRBV9 and TRBJ1-1 gives the full variable domain: DSGVTQTPKHLITATGQRVTLRCSPRSGDLSVYWYQQSLDQGLQFLIQYYNGEERAKGNILERFSAQQFPDLHSELNLSSLELGDSALYFCASSVGQVGTEAFFGQGTRLTVV.

The rearrangement links TRBV11-3 to TRBJ2-3; D is uncertain. The V gene's germline CDR1 is SGHNT and CDR2 YENEEA. V dropped 2 bases and J dropped 0 bases, with 6 bases sitting between them. The CDR3 is 14 amino acids. The CDR3 DNA sequence: TGTGCCAGCAGCTTAACAGCTAGCACAGATACGCAGTATTTT. It is translated as CASSLTASTDTQYF.

The chain is built from TRBV5-4 and TRBJ2-7; 9 bases match TRBD2. Per the germline V gene, CDR1 is SGHNT and CDR2 is YYREEE (reference sequence). The trim removed 4 bases at V and 2 bases at J, leaving 10 bases unmatched. The CDR3 spans 16 residues. As DNA, the CDR3 is TGTGCCAGCAGCCTGGGCGGGGGGGGAAGCACCTACGAGCAGTACTTC. Protein sequence: CASSLGGGGSTYEQYF.

The chain links TRBV5-1 to TRBJ2-1; D might be TRBD2 (6 bases). Germline CDR1 and CDR2: SGHRS and YFSETQ. This CDR3 has 18 amino acids. V was cut by 0 bases and J by 1 base, with 17 bases left in between. CDR3 sequence reads: CASSLGQPPGRSYNEQFF. CDR3 DNA: TGCGCCAGCAGCTTGGGCCAGCCCCCCGGGAGATCCTACAATGAGCAGTTCTTC.

The chain couples TRBV14 to TRBJ2-7; D possibly corresponds to TRBD2 (5 bases). The CDR3 contains 14 residues. Germline V gives CDR1 SGHDN, CDR2 FVKESK. Trimming pared 1 base from V and 3 bases from J, leaving 10 bases between. The chain's CDR3 is CASSQVGGLYEQYF. CDR3 coding DNA: TGTGCCAGCAGCCAAGTTGGAGGACTCTACGAGCAGTACTTC.

The chain carries TRBV2 and TRBJ2-1, with D possibly TRBD2 on 5 matching bases. V was trimmed by 7 bases and J by 8 bases, leaving 15 bases between them. CDR3 length equals 13 residues. Germline V gene data show CDR1 as SNHLY and CDR2 as FYNNEI. The CDR3 is CASNRGVVDEQFF. As DNA, the CDR3 is TGTGCCAGCAATCGGGGAGTTGTTGATGAGCAGTTCTTC.

The chain links TRBV6-6 to TRBJ2-2, with D possibly matching TRBD2 (7 bases). The germline V and J ends were trimmed by 8 bases and 4 bases, with 11 bases remaining between them. From germline, CDR1 is MNHNY and CDR2 SVGAGI (reference sequence). The length of the CDR3 is 13 residues. CDR3 residues: CASRRGATGELFF. CDR3 in DNA: TGTGCCAGCCGACGGGGGGCCACCGGGGAGCTGTTTTTT.

This sequence joins TRBV5-1 and TRBJ1-1; D gene unclear. V lost 1 base and J 3 bases, leaving 16 bases between the germline ends. Per germline, CDR1 SGHRS and CDR2 YFSETQ. CDR3 length: 16 residues. CDR3 amino acids: CASSLSGSGVYTEAFF. In nucleotides, the CDR3 is TGCGCCAGCAGCTTGTCCGGGAGCGGGGTATACACTGAAGCTTTCTTT.

The chain couples TRBV6-5 to TRBJ1-2, with D hard to call. CDR3 size: 14 residues. Germline values: CDR1 MNHEY, CDR2 SVGAGI. The V end was cut by 6 bases, the J end by 0 bases, with 11 bases between. CDR3 DNA sequence: TGTGCCAGCAGAATCAGCGAAGCTAACTATGGCTACACCTTC. Its translation: CASRISEANYGYTF.

V usage is TRBV19 and J usage is TRBJ2-5; TRBD2 matches 9 bases. In germline, CDR1 is LNHDA, CDR2 SQIVND (reference sequence). CDR3 length: 15 residues. V shed 7 bases, J shed 5 bases, and the junction held 11 bases outside the gene matches. The chain's CDR3 is CASMRRAGGLETQYF. The CDR3 region has the DNA TGTGCCAGTATGAGGAGAGCGGGGGGTCTGGAGACCCAGTACTTC.

The genes are TRBV28 and TRBJ1-2, with 9 bases lining up with TRBD1. With 5 bases clipped from V and 6 bases from J, the junction kept 16 bases outside the gene matches. The CDR3 totals 17 residues. The V gene's germline CDR1 is MDHEN and CDR2 SYDVKM. Here the CDR3 DNA reads TGTGCCAGCAGTGTGGGAGGGACAGGGTCCCACCCTAATGGCTACACCTTC. This sequence encodes CASSVGGTGSHPNGYTF.

This clone was found once. The chain has TRBV5-1 and TRBJ2-1; the match to TRBD2 covers 11 bases. Germline CDR1 SGHRS, CDR2 YFSETQ. V shed 0 bases and J 4 bases; nucleotides not matched to a gene: 3. The CDR3 is made up of 16 amino acids. The CDR3 sequence: CASSLVGTSGYNEQFF. Written as DNA, the CDR3 is TGCGCCAGCAGCTTGGTGGGGACTAGCGGATACAATGAGCAGTTCTTC.

V and J are TRBV4-1 and TRBJ1-5; 8 positions match TRBD1. Germline V gene lookup returns CDR1 MGHRA and CDR2 YSYEKL. V gave up 1 base and J gave up 9 bases; unmatched junction bases: 14. The CDR3 length is 17 residues. CDR3 amino acids: CASSQGTHQGARRPQHF. The CDR3 DNA reads as TGCGCCAGCAGCCAAGGAACCCACCAGGGGGCGAGGAGGCCCCAGCATTTT.

The V call is TRBV6-5, the J call TRBJ2-7, with TRBD1 matching 7 bases. The CDR3 is made up of 14 amino acids. Germline loops: CDR1 MNHEY, CDR2 SVGAGI. Unmatched junction bases numbered 8, after V lost 6 bases and J lost 3 bases. CDR3 in amino acids: CASRAGGPIYEQYF. The DNA for the CDR3 is TGTGCCAGCAGGGCAGGGGGACCCATCTACGAGCAGTACTTC.

The gene calls are TRBV10-3 and TRBJ1-1; TRBD1 might be the D (5 bases). Trimming cost V 2 bases and J 0 bases, with 13 bases left between them. The length of the CDR3 is 16 residues. Germline V gives CDR1 ENHRY, CDR2 SYGVKD. The CDR3 DNA reads as TGTGCCATCAGTGAGGGGGGGTTGGGGCTGAACACTGAAGCTTTCTTT. This gives the protein CAISEGGLGLNTEAFF.